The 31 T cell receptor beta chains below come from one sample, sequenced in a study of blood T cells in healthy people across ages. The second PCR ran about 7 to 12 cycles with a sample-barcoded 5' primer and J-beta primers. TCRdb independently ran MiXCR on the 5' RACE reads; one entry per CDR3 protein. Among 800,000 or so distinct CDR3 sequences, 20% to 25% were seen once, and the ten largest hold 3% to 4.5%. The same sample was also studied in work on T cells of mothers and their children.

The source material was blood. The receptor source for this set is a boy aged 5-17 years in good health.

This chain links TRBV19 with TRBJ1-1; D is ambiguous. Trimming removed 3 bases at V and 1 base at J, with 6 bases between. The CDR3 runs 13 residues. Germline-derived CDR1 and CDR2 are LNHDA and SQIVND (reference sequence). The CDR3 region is CASSIPGNTEAFF. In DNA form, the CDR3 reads TGTGCCAGTAGTATTCCGGGGAACACTGAAGCTTTCTTT.

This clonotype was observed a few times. Written as DNA, the CDR3 is TGCAGTGCTAGATCCGCGGCAGACCAAGAGACCCAGTACTTC. Translating gives CSARSAADQETQYF. J is TRBJ2-5 and V is TRBV20-1; D unclear. This CDR3 comprises 14 residues. Germline assignment: CDR1 DFQATT and CDR2 SNEGSKA (reference sequence). V lost 2 bases and J 0 bases, leaving 10 bases between the germline ends.

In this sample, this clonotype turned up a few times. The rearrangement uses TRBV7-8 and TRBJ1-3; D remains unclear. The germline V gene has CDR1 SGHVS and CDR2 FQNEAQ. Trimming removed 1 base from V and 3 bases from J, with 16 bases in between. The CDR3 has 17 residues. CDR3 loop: CASSLESFRLIGNTIYF. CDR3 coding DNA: TGTGCCAGCAGCTTAGAGTCTTTCAGGTTGATTGGAAACACCATATATTTT.

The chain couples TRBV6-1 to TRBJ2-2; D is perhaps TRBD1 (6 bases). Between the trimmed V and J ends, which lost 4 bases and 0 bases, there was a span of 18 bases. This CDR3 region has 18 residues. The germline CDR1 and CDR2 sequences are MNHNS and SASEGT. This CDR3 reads CASSVQGNKQANTGELFF. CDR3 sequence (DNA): TGTGCCAGCAGTGTTCAGGGGAATAAGCAAGCGAACACCGGGGAGCTGTTTTTT.

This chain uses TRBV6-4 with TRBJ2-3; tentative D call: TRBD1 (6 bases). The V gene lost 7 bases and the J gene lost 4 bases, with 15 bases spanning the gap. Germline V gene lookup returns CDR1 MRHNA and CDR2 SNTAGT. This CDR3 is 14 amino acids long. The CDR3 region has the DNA TGTGCCAGCAAACCTCACCAGGGGCCAGATACGCAGTATTTT. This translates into CASKPHQGPDTQYF.

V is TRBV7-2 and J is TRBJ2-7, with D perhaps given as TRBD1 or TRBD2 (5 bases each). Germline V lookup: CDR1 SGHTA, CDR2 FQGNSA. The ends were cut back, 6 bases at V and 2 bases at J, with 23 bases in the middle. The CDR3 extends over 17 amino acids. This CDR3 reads CASRESFLGLATYEQYF. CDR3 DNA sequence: TGTGCCAGCAGGGAATCCTTTCTGGGGCTAGCCACCTACGAGCAGTACTTC.

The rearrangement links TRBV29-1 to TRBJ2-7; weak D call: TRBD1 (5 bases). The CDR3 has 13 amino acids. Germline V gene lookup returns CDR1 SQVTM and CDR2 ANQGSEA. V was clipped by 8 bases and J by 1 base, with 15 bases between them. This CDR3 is CSHRAAGSYEQYF. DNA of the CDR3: TGCAGCCATAGGGCCGCAGGGTCCTACGAGCAGTACTTC.

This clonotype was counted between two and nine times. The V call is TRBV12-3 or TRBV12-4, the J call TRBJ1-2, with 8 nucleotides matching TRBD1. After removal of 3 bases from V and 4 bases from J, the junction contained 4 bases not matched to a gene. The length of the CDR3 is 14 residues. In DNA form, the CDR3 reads TGTGCCAGCAGTTTCGGGACAGGCACCTATGGCTACACCTTC. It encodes CASSFGTGTYGYTF.

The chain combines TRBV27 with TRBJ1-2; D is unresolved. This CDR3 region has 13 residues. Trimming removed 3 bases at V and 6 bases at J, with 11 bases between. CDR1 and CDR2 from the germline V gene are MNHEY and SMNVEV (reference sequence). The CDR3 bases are TGTGCCAGCAGTTTTAGGGCAGGTGATGGCTACACCTTC. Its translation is CASSFRAGDGYTF.

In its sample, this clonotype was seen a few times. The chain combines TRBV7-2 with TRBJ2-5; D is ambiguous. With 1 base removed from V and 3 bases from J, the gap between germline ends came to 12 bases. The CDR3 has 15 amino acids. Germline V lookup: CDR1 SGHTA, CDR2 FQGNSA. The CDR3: CASSLGGRLEETQYF. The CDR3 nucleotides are TGTGCCAGCAGCTTAGGCGGACGGTTGGAAGAGACCCAGTACTTC. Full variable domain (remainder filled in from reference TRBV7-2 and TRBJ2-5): GAGVSQSPSNKVTEKGKDVELRCDPISGHTALYWYRQSLGQGLEFLIYFQGNSAPDKSGLPSDRFSAERTGGSVSTLTIQRTQQEDSAVYLCASSLGGRLEETQYFGPGTRLLVL.

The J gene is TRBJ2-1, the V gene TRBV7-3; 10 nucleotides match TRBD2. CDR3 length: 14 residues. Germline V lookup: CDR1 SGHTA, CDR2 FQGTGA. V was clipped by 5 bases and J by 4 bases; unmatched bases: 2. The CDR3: CASSILAGYNEQFF. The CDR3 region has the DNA TGTGCCAGCAGCATACTAGCGGGATACAATGAGCAGTTCTTC.

The CDR3 spells CASSLAGTSGLATQYF. For the CDR3, the DNA is TGCGCCAGCAGCCTAGCAGGGACTAGCGGTCTAGCGACCCAGTACTTC. The chain joins TRBV4-1 to TRBJ2-5; 11 nucleotides agree with TRBD2. V shed 4 bases, J shed 7 bases, and the junction held 11 bases outside the gene matches. The CDR3 totals 16 residues. Germline V gene sequence: CDR1 MGHRA, CDR2 YSYEKL.

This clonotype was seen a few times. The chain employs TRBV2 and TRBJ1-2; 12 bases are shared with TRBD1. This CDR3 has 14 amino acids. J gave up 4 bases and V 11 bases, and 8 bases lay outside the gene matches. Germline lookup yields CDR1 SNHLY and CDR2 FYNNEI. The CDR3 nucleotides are TGTGCCGTGACGGGACAGGGGGCGCGCTATGGCTACACCTTC. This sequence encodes CAVTGQGARYGYTF.

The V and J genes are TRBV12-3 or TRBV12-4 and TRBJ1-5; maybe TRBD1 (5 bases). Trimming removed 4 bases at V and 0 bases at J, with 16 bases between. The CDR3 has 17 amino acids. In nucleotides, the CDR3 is TGTGCCAGCAGTTCCTGGACGGACACTATTAGCAATCAGCCCCAGCATTTT. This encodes CASSSWTDTISNQPQHF.

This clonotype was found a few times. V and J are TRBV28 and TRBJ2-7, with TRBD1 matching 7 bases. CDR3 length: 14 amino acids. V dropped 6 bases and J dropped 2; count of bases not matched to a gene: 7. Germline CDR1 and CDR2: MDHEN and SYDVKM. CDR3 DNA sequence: TGTGCCAGCAGCCCATTTGGGACAGCCTACGAGCAGTACTTC. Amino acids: CASSPFGTAYEQYF.

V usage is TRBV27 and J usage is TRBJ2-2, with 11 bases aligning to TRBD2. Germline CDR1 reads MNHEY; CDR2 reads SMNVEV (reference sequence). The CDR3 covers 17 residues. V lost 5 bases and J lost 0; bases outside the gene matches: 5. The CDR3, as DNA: TGTGCCAGCAGTGTAGCGGGGGGGCTCGCGAACACCGGGGAGCTGTTTTTT. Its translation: CASSVAGGLANTGELFF.

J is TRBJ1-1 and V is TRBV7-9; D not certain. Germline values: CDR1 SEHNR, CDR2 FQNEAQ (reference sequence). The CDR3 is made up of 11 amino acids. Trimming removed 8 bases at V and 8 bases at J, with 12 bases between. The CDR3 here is CASGLGTEAFF. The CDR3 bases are TGTGCCAGCGGACTGGGAACCGAAGCTTTCTTT.

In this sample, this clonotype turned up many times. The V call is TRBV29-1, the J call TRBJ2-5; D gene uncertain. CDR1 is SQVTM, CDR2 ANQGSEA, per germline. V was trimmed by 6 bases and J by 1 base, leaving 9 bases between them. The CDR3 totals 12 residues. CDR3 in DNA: TGCAGCGTGGCACGTAGCCAAGAGACCCAGTACTTC. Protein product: CSVARSQETQYF.

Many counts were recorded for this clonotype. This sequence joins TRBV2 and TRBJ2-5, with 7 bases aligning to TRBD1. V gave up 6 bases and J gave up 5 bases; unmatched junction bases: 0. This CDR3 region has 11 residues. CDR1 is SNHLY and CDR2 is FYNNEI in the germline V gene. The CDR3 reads CASRQGETQYF. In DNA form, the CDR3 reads TGTGCCAGCAGACAGGGGGAGACCCAGTACTTC.

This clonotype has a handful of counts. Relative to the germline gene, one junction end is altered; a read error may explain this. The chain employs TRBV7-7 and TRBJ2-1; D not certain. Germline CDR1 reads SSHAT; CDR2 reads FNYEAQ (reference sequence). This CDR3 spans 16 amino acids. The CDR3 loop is CASSFGPMSSYNEQFF. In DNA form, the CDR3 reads TGTGCTAGCAGTTTTGGACCGATGAGCTCCTACAATGAGCAGTTCTTC.

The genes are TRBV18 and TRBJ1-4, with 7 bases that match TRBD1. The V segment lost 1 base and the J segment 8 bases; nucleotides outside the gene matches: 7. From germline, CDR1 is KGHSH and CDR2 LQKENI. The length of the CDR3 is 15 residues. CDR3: CASSPLARDSEKLFF. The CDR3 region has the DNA TGTGCCAGCTCACCACTCGCCCGGGACAGCGAAAAACTGTTTTTT.

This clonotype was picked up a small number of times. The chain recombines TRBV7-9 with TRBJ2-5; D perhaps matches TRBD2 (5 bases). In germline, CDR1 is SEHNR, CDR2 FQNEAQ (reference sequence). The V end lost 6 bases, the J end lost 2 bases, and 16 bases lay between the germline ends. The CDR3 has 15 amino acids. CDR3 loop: CASSLTGFGQETQYF. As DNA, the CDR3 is TGTGCCAGCAGTCTAACGGGGTTTGGGCAAGAGACCCAGTACTTC.

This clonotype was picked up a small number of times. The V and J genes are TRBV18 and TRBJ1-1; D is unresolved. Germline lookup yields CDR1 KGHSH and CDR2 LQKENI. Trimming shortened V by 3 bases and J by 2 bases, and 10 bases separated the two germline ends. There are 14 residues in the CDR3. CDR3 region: CASSPNIGNTEAFF. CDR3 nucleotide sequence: TGTGCCAGCTCACCCAACATTGGAAACACTGAAGCTTTCTTT. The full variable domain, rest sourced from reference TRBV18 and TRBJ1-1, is NAGVMQNPRHLVRRRGQEARLRCSPMKGHSHVYWYRQLPEEGLKFMVYLQKENIIDESGMPKERFSAEFPKEGPSILRIQQVVRGDSAAYFCASSPNIGNTEAFFGQGTRLTVV.

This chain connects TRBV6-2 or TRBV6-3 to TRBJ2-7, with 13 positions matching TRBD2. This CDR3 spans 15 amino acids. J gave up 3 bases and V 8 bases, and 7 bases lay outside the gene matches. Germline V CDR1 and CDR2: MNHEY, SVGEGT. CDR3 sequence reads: CASERRLAGGYEQYF. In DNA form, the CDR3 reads TGTGCCAGCGAGAGAAGACTAGCGGGGGGCTACGAGCAGTACTTC.

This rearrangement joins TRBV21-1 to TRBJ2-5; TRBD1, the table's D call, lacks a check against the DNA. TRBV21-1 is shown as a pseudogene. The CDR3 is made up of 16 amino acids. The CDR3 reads CANLRAPGPTGETQYF. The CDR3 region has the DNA TGTGCCAACTTACGGGCCCCGGGACCCACGGGGGAGACCCAGTACTTC.

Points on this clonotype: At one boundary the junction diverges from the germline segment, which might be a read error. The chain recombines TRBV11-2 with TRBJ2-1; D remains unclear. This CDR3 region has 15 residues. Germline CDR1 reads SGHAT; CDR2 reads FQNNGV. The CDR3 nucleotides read TGTGTCAGCAGCCCTCGAGTCGAAGTAAACAATGAGCAGTTCTTC. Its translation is CVSSPRVEVNNEQFF.

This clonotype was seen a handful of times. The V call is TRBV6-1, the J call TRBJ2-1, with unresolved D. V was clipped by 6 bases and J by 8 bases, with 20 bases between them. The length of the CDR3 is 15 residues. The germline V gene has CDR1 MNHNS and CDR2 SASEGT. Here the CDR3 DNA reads TGTGCCAGCAGACGTATAAACCCATTAGGGCATGAGCAGTTCTTC. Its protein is CASRRINPLGHEQFF.

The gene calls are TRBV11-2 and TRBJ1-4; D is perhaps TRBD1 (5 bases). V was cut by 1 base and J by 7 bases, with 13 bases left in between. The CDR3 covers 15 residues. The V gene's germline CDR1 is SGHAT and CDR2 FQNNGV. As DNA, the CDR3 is TGTGCCAGCAGCTTAGTTTTTGGGACCAGTGAAAAACTGTTTTTT. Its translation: CASSLVFGTSEKLFF. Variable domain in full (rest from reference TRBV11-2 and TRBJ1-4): EAGVAQSPRYKIIEKRQSVAFWCNPISGHATLYWYQQILGQGPKLLIQFQNNGVVDDSQLPKDRFSAERLKGVDSTLKIQPAKLEDSAVYLCASSLVFGTSEKLFFGSGTQLSVL.

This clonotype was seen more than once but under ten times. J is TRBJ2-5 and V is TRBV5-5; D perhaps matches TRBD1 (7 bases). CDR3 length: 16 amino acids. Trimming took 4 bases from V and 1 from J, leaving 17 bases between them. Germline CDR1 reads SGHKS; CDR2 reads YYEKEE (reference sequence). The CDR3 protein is CASSLGGGRVQETQYF. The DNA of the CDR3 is TGTGCCAGCAGCCTAGGAGGGGGCAGGGTCCAAGAGACCCAGTACTTC.

The chain's CDR3 is CASSLVMQAFTYEQYF. DNA of the CDR3: TGTGCCAGCAGCTTAGTTATGCAGGCTTTCACCTACGAGCAGTACTTC. The V gene is TRBV7-2, the J gene TRBJ2-7; D call uncertain. V lost 1 base and J lost 2, with 15 bases in between. Germline V gives CDR1 SGHTA, CDR2 FQGNSA. This CDR3 has 16 amino acids.

The CDR3, as DNA: TGTGCCAGCAGTTGCTCAGGCGGGGTGAAAGAGACCCAGTACTTC. Its translation is CASSCSGGVKETQYF. J is TRBJ2-5 and V is TRBV6-5; a weak D match, TRBD2 (6 bases). Trimming shortened V by 4 bases and J by 3 bases, and 15 bases separated the two germline ends. CDR1 is MNHEY, CDR2 SVGAGI, per germline. The CDR3 length is 15 residues.